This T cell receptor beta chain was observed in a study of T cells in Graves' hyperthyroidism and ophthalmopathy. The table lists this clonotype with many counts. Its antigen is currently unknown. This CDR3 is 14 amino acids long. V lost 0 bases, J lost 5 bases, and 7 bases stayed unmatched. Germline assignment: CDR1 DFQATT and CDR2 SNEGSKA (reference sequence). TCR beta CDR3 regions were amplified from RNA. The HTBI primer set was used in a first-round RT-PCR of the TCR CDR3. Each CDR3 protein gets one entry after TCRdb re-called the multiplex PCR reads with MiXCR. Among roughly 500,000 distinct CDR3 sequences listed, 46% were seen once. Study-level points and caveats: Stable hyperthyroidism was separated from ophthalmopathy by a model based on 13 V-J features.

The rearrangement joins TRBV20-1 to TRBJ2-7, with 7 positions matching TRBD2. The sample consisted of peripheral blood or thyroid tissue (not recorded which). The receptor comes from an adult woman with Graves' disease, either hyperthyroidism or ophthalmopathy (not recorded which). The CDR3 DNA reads TGCAGTGCTAGAGATCGATGGACTAGGGACGAGCAGTACTTC. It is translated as CSARDRWTRDEQYF.